One and the same sample provided the 17 T cell receptor beta chains below, sequenced in a study of T cells in Graves' hyperthyroidism and ophthalmopathy. RNA transcripts yielded amplified TCR beta CDR3 regions. HTBI primers were the set used in a first-round RT-PCR of the TCR CDR3. TCRdb re-analysed the multiplex PCR reads in MiXCR, keeping a single row per CDR3 protein. There are around 660,000 distinct CDR3 sequences in the sample; about 45% occur only once, and roughly 7.2% lies in the top ten. Material for sequencing was peripheral blood or thyroid tissue (not recorded which). Receptors originate from an adult man with Graves' disease, either hyperthyroidism or ophthalmopathy (not recorded which).

This clonotype turned up a few times. The CDR3 loop is CASSFTGEDQYF. The CDR3 bases are TGTGCCAGCAGCTTCACAGGGGAAGACCAGTACTTC. The gene calls are TRBV7-9 and TRBJ2-7, with 7 bases aligning to TRBD1. CDR1 SEHNR and CDR2 FQNEAQ come from the germline V gene (reference sequence). CDR3 length equals 12 residues. V was pared by 3 bases and J by 10 bases, with 6 bases of the junction left unmatched.

V gene TRBV20-1 combines with J gene TRBJ2-5, with TRBD2 identical over 10 bases. Germline V gene data show CDR1 as DFQATT and CDR2 as SNEGSKA (reference sequence). The CDR3 covers 16 residues. V shed 6 bases, J shed 1 base, and the junction held 11 bases outside the gene matches. The CDR3 sequence is CSARPPLAGPQETQYF. The CDR3 DNA reads TGCAGTGCCCGTCCCCCACTAGCGGGGCCCCAAGAGACCCAGTACTTC.

This clonotype has just a few counts. The chain recombines TRBV7-9 with TRBJ2-5, with 7 bases matching TRBD1. The ends lost 3 bases at V and 1 base at J; junction bases unmatched: 8. Germline lookup yields CDR1 SEHNR and CDR2 FQNEAQ (reference sequence). This CDR3 comprises 16 residues. CDR3: CASSFWTGGFQETQYF. The CDR3 DNA reads TGTGCCAGCAGCTTTTGGACAGGAGGTTTCCAAGAGACCCAGTACTTC.

The chain joins TRBV5-4 to TRBJ2-2; TRBD2 aligns across 12 bases. The V gene's germline CDR1 is SGHNT and CDR2 YYREEE (reference sequence). Trimming at V came to 4 bases and at J to 7 bases, leaving 5 bases not matched to a gene. There are 15 residues in the CDR3. CDR3 in DNA: TGTGCCAGCAGCCCCGGACTAGCGGGATACGGGGAGCTGTTTTTT. Its protein is CASSPGLAGYGELFF.

Only a few counts were recorded for this clonotype. One end of the junction fails to match germline, which may point to a read error. The genes are TRBV7-9 and TRBJ2-7, with D tentatively TRBD2 (6 bases). From germline, CDR1 is SEHNR and CDR2 FQNEAQ (reference sequence). This CDR3 spans 15 amino acids. The chain's CDR3 is CASSLDLAYSYEQYF. The CDR3 DNA sequence: TGCGCCAGCAGCCTCGACCTAGCGTACTCCTACGAGCAGTACTTC.

In its sample, this clonotype was seen a few times. The gene calls are TRBV12-3 or TRBV12-4 and TRBJ1-4, with unresolved D. Trimming cost V 2 bases and J 4 bases, with 8 bases left between them. This CDR3 region has 14 residues. The CDR3: CASSLTHLNEKLFF. Here the CDR3 DNA reads TGTGCCAGCAGTTTAACACACCTTAATGAAAAACTGTTTTTT.

The sample holds many counts of this clonotype. This chain links TRBV15 with TRBJ1-4, with D uncertain. CDR1 and CDR2 from the germline V gene are LNHNV and YYDKDF (reference sequence). This CDR3 is 13 amino acids long. V was cut by 1 base and J by 13 bases, with 13 bases left in between. The DNA of the CDR3 is TGTGCCACCAGCAGAGGAGAAGACCGTATACTGTTTTTT. Protein sequence: CATSRGEDRILFF.

Comment on this clonotype: Given a much more abundant clone one base away, this may be a read error. The chain uses TRBV7-6 and TRBJ1-4; perhaps TRBD1 as D (5 bases). Germline V lookup: CDR1 SGHVS, CDR2 FNYEAQ. V lost 5 bases and J lost 8, with 18 bases in between. This CDR3 spans 15 amino acids. CDR3 sequence reads: CASSQVSGVNEKLFF. The CDR3 nucleotides read TGTGCCAGCAGCCAAGTGTCGGGGGTGAACGAAAAACTGTTTTTT.

The CDR3 spells CASSLDRGKETQYF. The CDR3 region has the DNA TGTGCCAGCAGTCTAGACAGGGGGAAAGAGACCCAGTACTTC. V is TRBV2 and J is TRBJ2-5, with 9 bases fitting TRBD1. Germline values: CDR1 SNHLY, CDR2 FYNNEI. Trimming removed 5 bases from V and 3 bases from J; junction bases left unmatched: 4. The CDR3 spans 14 residues. The full variable domain, rest sourced from reference TRBV2 and TRBJ2-5, is EPEVTQTPSHQVTQMGQEVILRCVPISNHLYFYWYRQILGQKVEFLVSFYNNEISEKSEIFDDQFSVERPDGSNFTLKIRSTKLEDSAMYFCASSLDRGKETQYFGPGTRLLVL.

This clonotype was seen repeatedly, ten times or more. The rearrangement joins TRBV2 to TRBJ2-7; no firm D call. Germline CDR1 reads SNHLY; CDR2 reads FYNNEI. The CDR3 is made up of 15 amino acids. Trimming took 4 bases from V and 4 from J, leaving 17 bases between them. The CDR3 bases are TGTGCCAGCAGTGCGAGCCAAACCACTCTTTACGAGCAGTACTTC. Its protein product is CASSASQTTLYEQYF. Looking up the rest from reference TRBV2 and TRBJ2-7 gives the full variable domain: EPEVTQTPSHQVTQMGQEVILRCVPISNHLYFYWYRQILGQKVEFLVSFYNNEISEKSEIFDDQFSVERPDGSNFTLKIRSTKLEDSAMYFCASSASQTTLYEQYFGPGTRLTVT.

As regards this clonotype: Being one base from a much bigger clone, this may be a read error. The rearrangement links TRBV11-1 to TRBJ2-5; D is unclear. Germline V lookup: CDR1 SGHAT, CDR2 FQDESV (reference sequence). The CDR3 consists of 14 residues. CDR3: CASRQTVYQEAQYF. DNA of the CDR3: TGTGCCAGCAGACAGACCGTATATCAAGAGGCCCAGTACTTC.

The rearrangement uses TRBV11-2 and TRBJ1-2, with D tentatively TRBD1 (5 bases). The CDR3 is made up of 13 amino acids. The germline V gene has CDR1 SGHAT and CDR2 FQNNGV. Trimming stripped 3 bases from V and 12 bases from J, with 17 bases between. CDR3 nucleotide sequence: TGTGCCAGCAGCTTTCTCGGGGGTGCAGGAAACACCTTC. Translated: CASSFLGGAGNTF.

This chain connects TRBV29-1 to TRBJ2-5; 10 nucleotides align to TRBD1. Gene TRBJ2-7 matches the end of the DNA better, so the J call may be wrong. The germline V gene has CDR1 SQVTM and CDR2 ANQGSEA. CDR3 length equals 13 residues. The CDR3 spells CSVADRGGDEQYF. CDR3 DNA: TGCAGCGTCGCGGACAGGGGGGGAGACGAGCAGTACTTC.

This clonotype was detected many times. The chain has TRBV7-9 and TRBJ1-1, with a tentative D call TRBD1 (6 bases). V lost 8 bases and J lost 1, with 11 bases in between. The CDR3 covers 13 residues. Germline assignment: CDR1 SEHNR and CDR2 FQNEAQ (reference sequence). The CDR3 bases are TGTGCCAGCGGCGGACAGCCGAACACTGAAGCTTTCTTT. Its protein product is CASGGQPNTEAFF.

This clonotype appeared a single time. An end of the junction differs from the germline gene, which may be a read error. The chain links TRBV25-1 to TRBJ1-4; TRBD1 matches 10 bases. Looked up from germline, CDR1 is MGHDK and CDR2 is SYGVNS. The CDR3 totals 21 residues. The CDR3 loop is CASIELTDPSWDRGPDEKLFF. CDR3 bases: TGTGCCAGCATTGAATTGACTGACCCTTCCTGGGACAGGGGACCGGATGAAAAACTGTTTTTT. The variable domain in full, completed from reference TRBV25-1 and TRBJ1-4, reads EADIYQTPRYLVIGTGKKITLECSQTMGHDKMYWYQQDPGMELHLIHYSYGVNSTEKGDLSSESTVSRIRTEHFPLTLESARPSHTSQYLCASIELTDPSWDRGPDEKLFFGSGTQLSVL.

V is TRBV12-3 or TRBV12-4 and J is TRBJ1-3; D possibly corresponds to TRBD1 (5 bases). This CDR3 comprises 13 residues. V dropped 8 bases and J dropped 0 bases, with 8 bases sitting between them. The CDR3 region has the DNA TGTGCCAGCGCCCAGGGCTCTGGAAACACCATATATTTT. Translating it yields CASAQGSGNTIYF.

The chain uses TRBV3-1 and TRBJ1-6, with 8 bases matching TRBD1. The CDR3 has 16 residues. The germline CDR1 and CDR2 sequences are LGHDT and YNNKEL (reference sequence). V trimming: 6 bases; J trimming: 5 bases; junction bases outside the gene matches: 9. This CDR3 reads CASSSTTGGNNSPLHF. The CDR3 nucleotides read TGTGCCAGCAGTTCCACTACAGGGGGGAATAATTCACCCCTCCACTTT.